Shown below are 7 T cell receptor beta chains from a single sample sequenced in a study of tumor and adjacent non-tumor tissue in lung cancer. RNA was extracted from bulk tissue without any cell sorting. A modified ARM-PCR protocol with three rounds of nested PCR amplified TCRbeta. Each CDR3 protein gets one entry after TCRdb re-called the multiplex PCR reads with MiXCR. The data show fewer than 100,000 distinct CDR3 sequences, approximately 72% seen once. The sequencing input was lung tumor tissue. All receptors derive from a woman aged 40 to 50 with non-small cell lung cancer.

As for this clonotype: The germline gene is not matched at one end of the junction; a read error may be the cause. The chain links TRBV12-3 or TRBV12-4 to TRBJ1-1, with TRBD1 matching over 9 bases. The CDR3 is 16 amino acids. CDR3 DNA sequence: TGTGCTAGCAGTTCCTACCTGGACAGGGGAAGCACTGAAGCTTTCTTT. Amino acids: CASSSYLDRGSTEAFF.

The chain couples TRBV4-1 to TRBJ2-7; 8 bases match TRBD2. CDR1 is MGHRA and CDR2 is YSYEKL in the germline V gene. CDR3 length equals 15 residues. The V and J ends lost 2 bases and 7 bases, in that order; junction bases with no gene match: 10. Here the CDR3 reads CASSQTNGGAQEQYF. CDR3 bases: TGCGCCAGCAGCCAAACTAACGGGGGGGCTCAGGAGCAGTACTTC.

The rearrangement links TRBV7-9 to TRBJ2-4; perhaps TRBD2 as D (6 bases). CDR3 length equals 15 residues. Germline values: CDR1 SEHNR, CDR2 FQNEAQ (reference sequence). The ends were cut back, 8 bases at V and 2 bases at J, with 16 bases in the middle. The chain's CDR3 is CASGPTGETKNIQYF. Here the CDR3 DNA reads TGTGCCAGCGGCCCTACGGGGGAAACCAAAAACATTCAGTACTTC. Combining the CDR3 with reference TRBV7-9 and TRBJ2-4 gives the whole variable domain DTGVSQNPRHKITKRGQNVTFRCDPISEHNRLYWYRQTLGQGPEFLTYFQNEAQLEKSRLLSDRFSAERPKGSFSTLEIQRTEQGDSAMYLCASGPTGETKNIQYFGAGTRLSVL.

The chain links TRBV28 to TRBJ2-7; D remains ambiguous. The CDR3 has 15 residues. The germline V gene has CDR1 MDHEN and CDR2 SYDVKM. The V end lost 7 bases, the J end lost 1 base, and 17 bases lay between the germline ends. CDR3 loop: CASNPSSGASYEQYF. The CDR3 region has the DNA TGTGCCAGCAATCCCTCTTCGGGTGCGTCCTACGAGCAGTACTTC.

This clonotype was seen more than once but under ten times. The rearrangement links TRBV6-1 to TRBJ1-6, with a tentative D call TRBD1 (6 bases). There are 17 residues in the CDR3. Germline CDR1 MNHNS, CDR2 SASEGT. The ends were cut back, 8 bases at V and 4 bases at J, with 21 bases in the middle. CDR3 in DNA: TGTGCCAGCGTGAGACAGGAAGGTGGAGGGTATAATTCACCCCTCCACTTT. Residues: CASVRQEGGGYNSPLHF.

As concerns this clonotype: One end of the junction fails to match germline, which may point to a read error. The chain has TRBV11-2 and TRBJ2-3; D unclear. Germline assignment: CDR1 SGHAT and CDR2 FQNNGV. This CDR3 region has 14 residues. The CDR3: CGSSPLSAADTQYF. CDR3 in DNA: TGTGGCAGTAGCCCTCTAAGCGCGGCAGATACCCAGTATTTT.

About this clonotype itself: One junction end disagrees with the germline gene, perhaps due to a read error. CDR3 sequence: CAGSTSTGELFF. The DNA of the CDR3 is TGTGCCGGCAGCACCAGCACCGGGGAGCTATTCTTT. The chain uses TRBV12-3 or TRBV12-4 and TRBJ2-2; D is perhaps TRBD2 (5 bases). This CDR3 is built from 12 residues.